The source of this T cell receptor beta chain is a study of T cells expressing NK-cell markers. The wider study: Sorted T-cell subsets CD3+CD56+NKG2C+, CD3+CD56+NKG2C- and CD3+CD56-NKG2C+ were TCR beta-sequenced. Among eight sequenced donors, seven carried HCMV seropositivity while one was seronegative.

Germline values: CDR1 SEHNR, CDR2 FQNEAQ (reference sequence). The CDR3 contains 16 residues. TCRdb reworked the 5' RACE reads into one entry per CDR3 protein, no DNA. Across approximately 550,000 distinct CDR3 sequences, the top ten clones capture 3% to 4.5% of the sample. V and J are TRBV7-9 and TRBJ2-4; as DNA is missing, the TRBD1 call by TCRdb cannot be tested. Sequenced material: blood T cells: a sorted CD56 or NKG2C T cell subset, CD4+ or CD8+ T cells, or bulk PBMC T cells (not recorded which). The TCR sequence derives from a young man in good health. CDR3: CASSSTGQGARNIQYF.